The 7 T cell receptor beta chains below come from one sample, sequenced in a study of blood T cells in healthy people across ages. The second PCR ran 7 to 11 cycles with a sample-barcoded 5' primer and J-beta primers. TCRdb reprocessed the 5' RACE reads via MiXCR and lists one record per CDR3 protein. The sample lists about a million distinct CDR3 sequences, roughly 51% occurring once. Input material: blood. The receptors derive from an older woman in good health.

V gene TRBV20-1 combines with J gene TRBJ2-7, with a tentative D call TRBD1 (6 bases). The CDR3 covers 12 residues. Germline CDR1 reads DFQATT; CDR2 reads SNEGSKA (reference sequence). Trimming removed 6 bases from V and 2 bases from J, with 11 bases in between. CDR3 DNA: TGCAGTGCCAGGGGTCGAACCTACGAGCAGTACTTC. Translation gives CSARGRTYEQYF.

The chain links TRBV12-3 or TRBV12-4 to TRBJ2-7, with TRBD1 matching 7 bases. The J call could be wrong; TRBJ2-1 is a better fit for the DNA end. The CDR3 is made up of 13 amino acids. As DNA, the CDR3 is TGTGCCAGCAGTCGACAGGGTTGGGGCGAGCAGTTCTTC. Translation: CASSRQGWGEQFF.

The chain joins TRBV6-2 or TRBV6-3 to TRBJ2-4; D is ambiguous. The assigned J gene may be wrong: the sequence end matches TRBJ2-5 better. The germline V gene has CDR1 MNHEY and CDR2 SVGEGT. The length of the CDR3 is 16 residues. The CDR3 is CASSGFAIQAGETQYF. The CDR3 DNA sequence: TGTGCCAGCAGTGGCTTTGCGATTCAGGCCGGAGAGACCCAGTACTTC.

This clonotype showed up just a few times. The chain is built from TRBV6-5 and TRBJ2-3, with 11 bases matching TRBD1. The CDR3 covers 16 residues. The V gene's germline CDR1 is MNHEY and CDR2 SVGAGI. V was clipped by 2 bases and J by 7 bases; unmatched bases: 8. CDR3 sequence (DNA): TGTGCCAGCAGTTACCCCGGACAGGGGGCGAGGTATACGCAGTATTTT. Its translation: CASSYPGQGARYTQYF.

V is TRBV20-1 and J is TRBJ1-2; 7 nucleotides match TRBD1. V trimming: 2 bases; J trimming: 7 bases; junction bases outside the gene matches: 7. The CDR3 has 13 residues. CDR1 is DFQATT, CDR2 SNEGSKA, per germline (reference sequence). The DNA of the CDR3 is TGCAGTGCTAGAAAGGGGGCTATGACTGGCTACACCTTC. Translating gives CSARKGAMTGYTF.

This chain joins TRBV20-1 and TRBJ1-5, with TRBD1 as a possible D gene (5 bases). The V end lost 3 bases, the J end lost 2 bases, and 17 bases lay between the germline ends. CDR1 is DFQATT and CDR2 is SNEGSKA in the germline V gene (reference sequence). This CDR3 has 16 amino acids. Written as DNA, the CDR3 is TGCAGTGCTAGTCGGGGGAAACAGGTTGGCAATCAGCCCCAGCATTTT. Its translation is CSASRGKQVGNQPQHF.

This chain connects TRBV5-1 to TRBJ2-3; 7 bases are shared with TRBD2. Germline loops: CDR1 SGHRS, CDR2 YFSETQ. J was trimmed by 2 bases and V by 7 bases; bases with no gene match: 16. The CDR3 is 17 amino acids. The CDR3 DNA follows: TGCGCCAGCGTACGGGGAGGGGCAAATGCCCTCACAGATACGCAGTATTTT. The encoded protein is CASVRGGANALTDTQYF.